This T cell receptor (delta chain) was sequenced during a study of human gamma delta and Vdelta1 T cells. TCRdb re-processed the PCR reads via CATT. The top ten hold about nine tenths of the sample, which has some 740 delta-chain clones, approximately 30% seen once. V gave up 0 bases and J gave up 3 bases, with 40 bases separating them. CDR1 and CDR2 (germline): GEAIGNYY, EKD. The CDR3 contains 24 residues. For this clone: A far larger clone is one nucleotide away, so this likely arose from a read error.

This TCR came from a human donor in good health. Material: Vdelta1 gamma-delta T cells from blood. This chain joins TRDV2 and TRDJ1, with D possibly TRDD3 on 5 matching bases. The CDR3 loop reads CACDTVGSSGRDVGRKKNADKLIF. CDR3 nucleotides: TGTGCCTGTGACACCGTAGGCTCAAGCGGGCGGGATGTAGGACGAAAAAAAAACGCCGATAAACTCATCTTT.